The sequence of this T cell receptor beta chain was determined in a study of blood T cell repertoires in COVID-19. Study details: COVID-19 samples, acute and convalescent, were from the United States, Italy and Spain. T cells, B-cell-depleted T cells, or PBMCs supplied cDNA or gDNA.

Trimming cost V 5 bases and J 7 bases, with 11 bases left between them. CDR3 size: 13 residues. The V gene's germline CDR1 is SGHTA and CDR2 FQGNSA. Per the original data handling: Estimated nucleated cell counts came from reference gene primer amplification. Only in-frame clones appear in the TCRdb table, and some are missing; sequencing was by immunoSEQ multiplex PCR. That table furnishes V, J and clone size, whereas the DNA furnished D and trimming. The top ten hold 8% to 11% of the sample, which has over 150,000 clones, roughly 84% seen once. The chain employs TRBV7-2 and TRBJ2-2; the D gene is possibly TRBD2 (5 bases). This receptor was obtained from a woman older than 75 with active or convalescent COVID-19. Source material: peripheral blood. CDR3 in DNA: TGTGCCAGCAGCGCTACTAGAATCGGGGAGCTGTTTTTT. Its translation is CASSATRIGELFF. The variable domain in full, completed from reference TRBV7-2 and TRBJ2-2, reads GAGVSQSPSNKVTEKGKDVELRCDPISGHTALYWYRQSLGQGLEFLIYFQGNSAPDKSGLPSDRFSAERTGGSVSTLTIQRTQQEDSAVYLCASSATRIGELFFGEGSRLTVL.